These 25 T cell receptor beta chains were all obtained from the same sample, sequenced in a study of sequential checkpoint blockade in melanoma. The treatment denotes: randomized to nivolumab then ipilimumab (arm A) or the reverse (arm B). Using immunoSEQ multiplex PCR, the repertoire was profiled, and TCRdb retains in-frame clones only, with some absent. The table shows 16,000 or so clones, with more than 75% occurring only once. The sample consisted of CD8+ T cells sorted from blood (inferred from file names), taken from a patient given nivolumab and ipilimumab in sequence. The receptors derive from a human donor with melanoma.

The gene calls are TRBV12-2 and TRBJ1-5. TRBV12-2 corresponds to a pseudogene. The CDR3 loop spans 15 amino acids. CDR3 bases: TGTGCAAGTCGCTTTTCGGTCCATAGCAATCAGCCCCAGCATTTT. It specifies CASRFSVHSNQPQHF.

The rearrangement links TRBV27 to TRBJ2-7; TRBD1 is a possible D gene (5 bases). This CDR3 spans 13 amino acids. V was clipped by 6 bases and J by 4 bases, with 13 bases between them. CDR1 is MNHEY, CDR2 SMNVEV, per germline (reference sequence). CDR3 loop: CASSSGNDYEQYF. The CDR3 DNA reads TGTGCCAGCAGCTCAGGGAATGATTACGAGCAGTACTTC.

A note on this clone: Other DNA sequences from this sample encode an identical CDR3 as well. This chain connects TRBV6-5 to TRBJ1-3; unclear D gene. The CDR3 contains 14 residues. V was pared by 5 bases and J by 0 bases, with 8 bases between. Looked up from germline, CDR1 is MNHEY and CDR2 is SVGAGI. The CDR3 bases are TGTGCCAGCAGTCTAACTTCCTCTGGAAACACCATATATTTT. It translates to CASSLTSSGNTIYF.

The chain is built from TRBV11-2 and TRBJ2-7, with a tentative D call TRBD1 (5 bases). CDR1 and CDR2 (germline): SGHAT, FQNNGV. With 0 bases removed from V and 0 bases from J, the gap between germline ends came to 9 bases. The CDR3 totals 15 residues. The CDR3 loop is CASSLEGESSYEQYF. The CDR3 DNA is TGTGCCAGCAGCTTAGAAGGGGAAAGCTCCTACGAGCAGTACTTC.

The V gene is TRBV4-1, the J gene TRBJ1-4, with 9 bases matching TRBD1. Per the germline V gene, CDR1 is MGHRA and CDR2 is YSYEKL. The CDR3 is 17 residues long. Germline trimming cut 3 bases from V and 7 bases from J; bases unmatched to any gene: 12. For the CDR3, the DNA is TGCGCCAGCAGCCATTATGCACCGGGACAGGGAAGTGAAAAACTGTTTTTT. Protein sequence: CASSHYAPGQGSEKLFF.

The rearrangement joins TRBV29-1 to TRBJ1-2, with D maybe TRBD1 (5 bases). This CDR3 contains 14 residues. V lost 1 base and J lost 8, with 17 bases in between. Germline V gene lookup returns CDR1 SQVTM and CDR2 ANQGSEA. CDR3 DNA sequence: TGCAGCGTTGAAGGGGACCGGGGACTAGACGGCTACACCTTC. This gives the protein CSVEGDRGLDGYTF.

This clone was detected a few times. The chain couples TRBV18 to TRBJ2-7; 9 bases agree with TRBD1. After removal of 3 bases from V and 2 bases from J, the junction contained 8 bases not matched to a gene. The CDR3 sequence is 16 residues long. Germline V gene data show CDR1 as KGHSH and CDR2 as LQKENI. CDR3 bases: TGTGCCAGCTCACCGGAAACAGGGGGCCACACCTACGAGCAGTACTTC. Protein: CASSPETGGHTYEQYF.

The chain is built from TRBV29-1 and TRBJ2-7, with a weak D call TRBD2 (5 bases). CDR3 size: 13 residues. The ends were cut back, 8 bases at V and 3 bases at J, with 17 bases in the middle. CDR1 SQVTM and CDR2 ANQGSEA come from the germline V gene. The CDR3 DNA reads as TGCAGCACCTCGACCGGGAACTACTACGAGCAGTACTTC. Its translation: CSTSTGNYYEQYF.

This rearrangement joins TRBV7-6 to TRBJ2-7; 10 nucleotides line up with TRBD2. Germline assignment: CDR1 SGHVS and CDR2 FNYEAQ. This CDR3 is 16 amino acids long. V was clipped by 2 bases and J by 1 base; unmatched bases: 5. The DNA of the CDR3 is TGTGCCAGCAGCTTATCCACTAGCGGGATATCCTACGAGCAGTACTTC. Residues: CASSLSTSGISYEQYF.

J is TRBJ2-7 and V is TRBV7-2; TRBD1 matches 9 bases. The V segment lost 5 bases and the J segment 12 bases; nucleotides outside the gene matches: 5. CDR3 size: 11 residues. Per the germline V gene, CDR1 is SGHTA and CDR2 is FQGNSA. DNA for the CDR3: TGTGCCAGCAGCGCCGGGACAGGGAGGTACTTC. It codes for CASSAGTGRYF.

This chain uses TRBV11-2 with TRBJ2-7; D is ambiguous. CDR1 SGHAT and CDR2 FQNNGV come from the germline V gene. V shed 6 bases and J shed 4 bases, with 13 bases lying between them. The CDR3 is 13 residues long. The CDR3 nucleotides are TGTGCCAGCAGGCCCCCCGCGGCATACGAGCAGTACTTC. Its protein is CASRPPAAYEQYF.

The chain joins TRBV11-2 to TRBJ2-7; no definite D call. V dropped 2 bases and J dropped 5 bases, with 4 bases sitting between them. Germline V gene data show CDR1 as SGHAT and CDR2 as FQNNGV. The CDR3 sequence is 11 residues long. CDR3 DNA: TGTGCCAGCAGCTTAAATAACGAGCAGTACTTC. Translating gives CASSLNNEQYF.

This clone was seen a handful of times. Here the CDR3 reads CAWGLAGEQYF. Here the CDR3 DNA reads TGTGCCTGGGGACTAGCGGGCGAGCAGTACTTC. The chain is built from TRBV30 and TRBJ2-7; TRBD2 aligns across 11 bases. The CDR3 is 11 residues long. CDR1 GTSNPN and CDR2 SVGIG come from the germline V gene (reference sequence). The ends lost 5 bases at V and 6 bases at J; junction bases unmatched: 0.

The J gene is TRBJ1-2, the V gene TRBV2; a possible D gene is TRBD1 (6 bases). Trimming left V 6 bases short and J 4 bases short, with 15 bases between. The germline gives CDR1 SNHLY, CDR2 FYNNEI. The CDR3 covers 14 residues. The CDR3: CASRSIGQPYGYTF. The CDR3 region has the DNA TGTGCCAGCAGATCCATAGGACAGCCCTATGGCTACACCTTC.

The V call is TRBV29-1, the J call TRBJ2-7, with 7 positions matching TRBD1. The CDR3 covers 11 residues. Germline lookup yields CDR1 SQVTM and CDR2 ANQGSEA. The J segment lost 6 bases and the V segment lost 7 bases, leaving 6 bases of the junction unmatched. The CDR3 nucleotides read TGCAGCGCTACAGGGGATCGCGAGCAGTACTTC. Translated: CSATGDREQYF.

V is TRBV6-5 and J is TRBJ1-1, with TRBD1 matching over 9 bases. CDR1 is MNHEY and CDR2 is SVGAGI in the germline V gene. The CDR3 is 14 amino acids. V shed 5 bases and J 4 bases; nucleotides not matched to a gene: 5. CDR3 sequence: CASSVGTGTTEAFF. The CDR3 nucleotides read TGTGCCAGCAGTGTTGGGACAGGGACCACTGAAGCTTTCTTT.

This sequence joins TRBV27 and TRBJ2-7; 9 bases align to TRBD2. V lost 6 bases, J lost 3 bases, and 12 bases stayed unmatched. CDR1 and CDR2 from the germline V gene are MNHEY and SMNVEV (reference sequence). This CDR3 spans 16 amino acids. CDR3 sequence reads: CASSRGLAPFHYEQYF. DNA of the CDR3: TGTGCCAGCAGCAGAGGACTAGCGCCCTTCCACTACGAGCAGTACTTC.

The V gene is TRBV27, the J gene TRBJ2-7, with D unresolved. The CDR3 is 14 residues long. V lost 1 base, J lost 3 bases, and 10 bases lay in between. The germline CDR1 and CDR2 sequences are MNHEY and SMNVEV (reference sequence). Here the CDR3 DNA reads TGTGCCAGCAGTTTATTGACTGGTGTCTACGAGCAGTACTTC. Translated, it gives CASSLLTGVYEQYF.

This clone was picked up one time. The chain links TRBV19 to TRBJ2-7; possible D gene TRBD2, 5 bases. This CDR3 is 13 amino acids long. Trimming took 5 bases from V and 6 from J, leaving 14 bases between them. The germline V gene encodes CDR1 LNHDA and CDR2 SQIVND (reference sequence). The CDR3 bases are TGTGCCAGTAGTGCAGTTGATCGGGGCGAGCAGTACTTC. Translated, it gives CASSAVDRGEQYF.

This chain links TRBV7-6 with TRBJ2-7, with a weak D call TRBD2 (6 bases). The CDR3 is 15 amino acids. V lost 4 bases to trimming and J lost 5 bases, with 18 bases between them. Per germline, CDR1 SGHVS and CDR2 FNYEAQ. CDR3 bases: TGTGCCAGCAGCTCTACCTCGGGAGTAGCCCACGAGCAGTACTTC. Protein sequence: CASSSTSGVAHEQYF.

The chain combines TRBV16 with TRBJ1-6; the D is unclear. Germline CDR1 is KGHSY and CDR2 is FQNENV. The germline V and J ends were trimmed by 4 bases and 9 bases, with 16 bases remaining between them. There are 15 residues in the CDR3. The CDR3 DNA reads TGTGCCAGCAGCCCGAGGGCCCCCGGTGGTTCACCCCTCCACTTT. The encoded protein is CASSPRAPGGSPLHF. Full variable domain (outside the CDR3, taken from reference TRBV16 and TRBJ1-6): GEEVAQTPKHLVRGEGQKAKLYCAPIKGHSYVFWYQQVLKNEFKFLISFQNENVFDETGMPKERFSAKCLPNSPCSLEIQATKLEDSAVYFCASSPRAPGGSPLHFGNGTRLTVT.

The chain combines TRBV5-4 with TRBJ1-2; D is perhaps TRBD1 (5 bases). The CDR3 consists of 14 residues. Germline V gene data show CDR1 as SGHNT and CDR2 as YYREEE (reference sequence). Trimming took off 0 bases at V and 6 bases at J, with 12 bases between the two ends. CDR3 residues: CASSLGRRGDGYTF. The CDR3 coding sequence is TGTGCCAGCAGCTTGGGGCGACGGGGGGATGGCTACACCTTC.

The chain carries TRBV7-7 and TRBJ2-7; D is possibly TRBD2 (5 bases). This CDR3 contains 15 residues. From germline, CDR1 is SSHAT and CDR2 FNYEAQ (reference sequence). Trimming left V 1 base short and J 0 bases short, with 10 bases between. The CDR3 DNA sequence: TGTGCCAGCAGCTTAGAGGCGGGTGACTCCTACGAGCAGTACTTC. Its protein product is CASSLEAGDSYEQYF.

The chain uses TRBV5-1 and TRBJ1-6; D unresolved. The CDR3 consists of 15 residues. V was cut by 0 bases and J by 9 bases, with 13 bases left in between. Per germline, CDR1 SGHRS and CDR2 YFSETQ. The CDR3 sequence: CASSLARDTLSPLHF. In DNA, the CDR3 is TGCGCCAGCAGCTTGGCGCGGGATACCCTTTCACCCCTCCACTTT.

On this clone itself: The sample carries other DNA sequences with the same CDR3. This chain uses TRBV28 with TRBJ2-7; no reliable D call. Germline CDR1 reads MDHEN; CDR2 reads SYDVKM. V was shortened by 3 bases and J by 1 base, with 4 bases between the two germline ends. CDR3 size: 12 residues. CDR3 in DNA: TGTGCCAGCAGTTTTAGTTCCTACGAGCAGTACTTC. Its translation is CASSFSSYEQYF.